The TCR beta chain described here comes from a study of naive and memory T cell subsets. Overall study findings and caveats: Over 85% of naive TCR sequences appeared only once, unlike memory subsets.

This clonotype occurred many times. Antigen unknown. V lost 3 bases and J 6 bases, leaving 11 bases between the germline ends. CDR1 and CDR2 from the germline V gene are MNHEY and SMNVEV (reference sequence). This CDR3 spans 14 amino acids. Two oligonucleotides, mixed equimolar, formed the beta constant-region primer covering TRBC1 and TRBC2. TCRdb passed the UMI-ligation and nested PCR reads through MiXCR, listing each CDR3 protein once. In the table there are approximately 89,000 distinct CDR3 sequences, about 6.5% of which are singletons. The sequenced material came from central memory CD4+ T cells from blood. The receptor comes from a human donor in good health. This chain links TRBV27 with TRBJ1-4; D is undetermined. As DNA, the CDR3 is TGTGCCAGCAGTTTTCGCGGCGGCTATGAAAAACTGTTTTTT. Protein sequence: CASSFRGGYEKLFF.